These T cell receptor beta chains were read from a single sample in a study of technical replicates of blood from several donors. The data were produced by immunoSEQ multiplex PCR, yet TCRdb's version contains in-frame clones alone and is incomplete. The repertoire holds about 90,000 clones, with about 93% as singletons. The sequencing input was T cells isolated from PBMCs. The origin of the receptors is a human donor in good health. Both conserved end residues are part of each CDR3. D genes are given only for firm matches. Some rows mark clone size as missing; the rest say once, few, many or name a class of expanded clone.

d_call,clone_size,j_call,v_call,cdr3_aa,cdr3_nt
-,once,TRBJ2-1,TRBV5-1,CASSFRDYNEQFF,TGCGCCAGCAGCTTTCGAGACTACAATGAGCAGTTCTTC
TRBD2,once,TRBJ2-1,TRBV28,CASSTSGIFNEQFF,TGTGCCAGTAGTACTAGCGGGATATTCAATGAGCAGTTCTTC
-,-,TRBJ1-2,TRBV7-6,CASSQWGANYGYTF,TGTGCCAGCAGCCAATGGGGAGCTAACTATGGCTACACCTTC
-,once,TRBJ1-3,TRBV6-5,CASSSNSDSGNTIYF,TGTGCCAGCAGTTCAAACAGTGACTCTGGAAACACCATATATTTT
TRBD1,once,TRBJ2-1,TRBV27,CASSFGTGVYNEQFF,TGTGCCAGCAGTTTCGGGACAGGAGTATACAATGAGCAGTTCTTC
-,once,TRBJ2-7,TRBV7-9,CASSLGGREQYF,TGTGCCAGCAGCTTAGGGGGGAGGGAGCAGTACTTC
-,-,TRBJ2-7,TRBV27,CASSLLYGQFYEQYF,TGTGCCAGCAGTTTATTGTATGGACAGTTTTACGAGCAGTACTTC
TRBD2,once,TRBJ2-1,TRBV5-4,CASSLALTSGRPGEQFF,TGTGCCAGCAGCTTGGCATTGACTAGCGGGAGACCGGGAGAGCAGTTCTTC
TRBD1,-,TRBJ2-4,TRBV6-5,CASTPGQSVGIQYF,TGTGCTAGTACGCCGGGACAGTCCGTCGGCATTCAGTACTTC
TRBD1,once,TRBJ1-5,TRBV18,CASSPVGQGADQPQHF,TGTGCCAGCTCACCAGTGGGACAGGGGGCTGATCAGCCCCAGCATTTT
-,-,TRBJ2-3,TRBV29-1,CSVELGRGGTDTQYF,TGCAGCGTTGAACTAGGGAGGGGGGGCACAGATACGCAGTATTTT
-,-,TRBJ1-2,TRBV19,CASVNSNYGYTF,TGTGCCAGTGTAAACAGCAACTATGGCTACACCTTC
-,-,TRBJ1-2,TRBV28,CASSLPIGKGREHYGYTF,TGTGCCAGCAGTCTTCCTATTGGGAAAGGCAGGGAACACTATGGCTACACCTTC
-,-,TRBJ1-5,TRBV5-1,CASSLQGGDQPQHF,TGCGCCAGCAGCTTGCAGGGTGGCGATCAGCCCCAGCATTTT
-,-,TRBJ2-7,TRBV4-1,CASSQSSRGGTYEQYF,TGCGCCAGCAGCCAGTCCTCAAGAGGAGGGACCTACGAGCAGTACTTC
-,-,TRBJ1-1,TRBV28,CASTGQQNTEAFF,TGTGCCAGCACCGGACAGCAGAACACTGAAGCTTTCTTT
-,-,TRBJ2-2,TRBV7-6,CASSLILDGAGRNTGELFF,TGTGCCAGCAGCTTAATCTTAGACGGGGCGGGAAGGAACACCGGGGAGCTGTTTTTT
-,-,TRBJ2-7,TRBV27,CASSYRPTGQSYEQYF,TGTGCCAGCAGTTATCGTCCAACAGGGCAATCCTACGAGCAGTACTTC
TRBD2,-,TRBJ2-3,TRBV27,CASSSKGGLAGVVRTDTQYF,TGTGCCAGCAGTTCAAAAGGGGGACTAGCGGGAGTCGTCCGCACAGATACGCAGTATTTT
TRBD2,-,TRBJ2-7,TRBV6-6,CASKDSGNQYF,TGTGCCAGCAAGGATAGCGGGAATCAGTACTTC
-,-,TRBJ1-2,TRBV7-9,CASSNGGNYGYTF,TGTGCCAGCAGCAACGGGGGGAACTATGGCTACACCTTC
-,-,TRBJ1-5,TRBV7-9,CASSLVRDLSSNQPQHF,TGTGCCAGCAGCTTAGTGAGAGATCTCTCTAGCAATCAGCCCCAGCATTTT